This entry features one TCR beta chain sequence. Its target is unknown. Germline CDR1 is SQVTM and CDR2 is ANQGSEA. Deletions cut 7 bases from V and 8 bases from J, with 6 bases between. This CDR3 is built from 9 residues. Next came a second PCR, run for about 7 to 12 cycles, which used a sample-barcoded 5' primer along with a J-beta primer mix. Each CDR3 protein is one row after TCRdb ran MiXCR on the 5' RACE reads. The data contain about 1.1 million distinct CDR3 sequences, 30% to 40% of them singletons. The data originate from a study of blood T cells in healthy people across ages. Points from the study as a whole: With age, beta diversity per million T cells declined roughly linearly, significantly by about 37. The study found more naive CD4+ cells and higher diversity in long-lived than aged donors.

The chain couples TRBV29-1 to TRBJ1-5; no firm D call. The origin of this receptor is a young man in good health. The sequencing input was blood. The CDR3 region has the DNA TGCAGCGCCGGAGAGCCCCAGCATTTT. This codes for CSAGEPQHF.